This is a list of T cell receptor beta chains from one sample in a study of blood T cell repertoires in COVID-19. Only in-frame clones appear in the TCRdb table, and some are missing; sequencing was by immunoSEQ multiplex PCR. Seen here are tens of thousands of clones, 89% observed once, and the top ten hold roughly 43%. The sequenced material came from peripheral blood. Receptors originate from a woman aged 60-70 years with COVID-19, enrolled during active disease. Each CDR3 is given with its conserved first and last residue. The D gene is left open where the match is weak. Not every row has a clone size; where given, it reads once, few, many or a size class.

clone_size,v_call,d_call,j_call,cdr3_aa,cdr3_nt
-,TRBV3-1/TRBV3-2,-,TRBJ2-5,CASSQSGETQYF,TGTGCCAGCAGCCAGAGTGGAGAGACCCAGTACTTC
-,TRBV3-1/TRBV3-2,-,TRBJ2-3,CASGRLLGGADTQYF,TGTGCCAGCGGGCGACTACTTGGAGGTGCAGATACGCAGTATTTT
-,TRBV9,TRBD2,TRBJ2-5,CASSQSTSRGLADGGETQYF,TGTGCCAGCAGCCAATCGACCAGTCGGGGACTAGCGGACGGAGGGGAGACCCAGTACTTC
-,TRBV2,TRBD1,TRBJ2-5,CASTGQGKETQYF,TGTGCCAGTACTGGACAGGGGAAAGAGACCCAGTACTTC
once,TRBV27,TRBD2,TRBJ2-7,CASSFTSAGIYEQYF,TGTGCCAGCAGTTTCACTAGCGCGGGTATCTACGAGCAGTACTTC
-,TRBV12-3/TRBV12-4,-,TRBJ2-2,CASSRRGTGELFF,TGTGCCAGCAGTCGCCGAGGGACCGGGGAGCTGTTTTTT
once,TRBV30,TRBD1,TRBJ1-5,CAWSGTGATNQPQHF,TGTGCCTGGAGTGGGACAGGGGCAACCAATCAGCCCCAGCATTTT
-,TRBV7-9,-,TRBJ1-1,CASRPNREGRSLNTEAFF,TGTGCCAGCAGGCCTAACAGGGAGGGTAGGTCTCTGAACACTGAAGCTTTCTTT
-,TRBV7-7,-,TRBJ2-3,CASSLGQGWGDTQYF,TGTGCCAGCAGCTTAGGGCAGGGCTGGGGTGATACGCAGTATTTT
few,TRBV20-1,-,TRBJ1-1,CSASFRDSHF,TGCAGTGCTAGTTTCCGGGACTCGCATTTT
-,TRBV5-4,-,TRBJ2-4,CAVSQEENIQYF,TGTGCCGTCTCCCAGGAAGAAAACATTCAGTACTTC
-,TRBV4-1,TRBD2,TRBJ2-2,CASSALAGPTGELFF,TGCGCCAGCAGCGCTCTAGCGGGCCCCACCGGGGAGCTGTTTTTT
-,TRBV5-6,TRBD1,TRBJ1-1,CASSSWGTGGTEAFF,TGTGCCAGCAGCTCTTGGGGGACAGGGGGCACTGAAGCTTTCTTT
-,TRBV5-1,-,TRBJ1-1,CASSFGGEGEAFF,TGCGCCAGCAGCTTCGGAGGTGAAGGTGAAGCTTTCTTT
-,TRBV15,-,TRBJ1-1,CATSRGRVWVNTEAFF,TGTGCCACCAGCAGGGGCAGGGTTTGGGTGAACACTGAAGCTTTCTTT
-,TRBV7-9,-,TRBJ2-7,CASSLAGESYEQYF,TGTGCCAGCAGCTTAGCGGGAGAGTCCTACGAGCAGTACTTC
-,TRBV15,TRBD1,TRBJ1-1,CATSRDQGAYTEAFF,TGTGCCACCAGCAGAGATCAGGGGGCATACACTGAAGCTTTCTTT
-,TRBV5-1,-,TRBJ2-2,CASSLVPNPGELFF,TGCGCCAGCAGCTTGGTGCCTAATCCCGGGGAGCTGTTTTTT
-,TRBV7-9,TRBD2,TRBJ2-7,CAGGTTTYEQYF,TGTGCCGGCGGGACTACCACCTACGAGCAGTACTTC
-,TRBV7-8,TRBD2,TRBJ2-5,CASSLLAGVAQETQYF,TGTGCCAGCAGCCTACTAGCGGGAGTGGCCCAAGAGACCCAGTACTTC